Each of the 10 T cell receptor beta chains below was sequenced from the same sample in a study of blood T cell repertoires in COVID-19. The table came from immunoSEQ multiplex PCR; TCRdb's copy has only in-frame clones and leaves some out. The profile shows fewer than 350,000 clones, roughly 90% of them singletons. Specimen: PBMCs or T cells enriched from blood (not recorded which). The origin of the receptors is a woman aged 40 to 50 with acute COVID-19.

This sequence joins TRBV27 and TRBJ1-2; D not certain. Deletions cut 5 bases from V and 4 bases from J, with 8 bases between. The CDR3 contains 12 residues. Per germline, CDR1 MNHEY and CDR2 SMNVEV (reference sequence). CDR3 sequence (DNA): TGTGCCAGCAGTGACGACACCTATGGCTACACCTTC. The encoded protein is CASSDDTYGYTF.

The chain joins TRBV7-9 to TRBJ2-3, with D possibly matching TRBD2 (6 bases). V was clipped by 3 bases and J by 0 bases, with 10 bases between them. The CDR3 consists of 15 residues. Looked up from germline, CDR1 is SEHNR and CDR2 is FQNEAQ (reference sequence). The CDR3 sequence: CASSFIRGSTDTQYF. The CDR3 DNA sequence: TGTGCCAGCAGCTTTATCCGGGGGAGCACAGATACGCAGTATTTT.

The chain carries TRBV30 and TRBJ1-2; D gene unclear. From germline, CDR1 is GTSNPN and CDR2 SVGIG (reference sequence). Trimming cost V 0 bases and J 0 bases, with 11 bases left between them. The CDR3 has 15 amino acids. The CDR3 DNA follows: TGTGCCTGGAGTGTGGGTACAGCTTCTAACTATGGCTACACCTTC. This sequence encodes CAWSVGTASNYGYTF.

Only a few counts were recorded for this clone. This sequence joins TRBV4-1 and TRBJ1-2, with D tentatively TRBD1 (5 bases). CDR1 is MGHRA, CDR2 YSYEKL, per germline. The V gene lost 4 bases and the J gene lost 7 bases, with 16 bases spanning the gap. This CDR3 is built from 14 residues. The CDR3 here is CASSPQALFGGYTF. The CDR3 DNA reads TGCGCCAGCAGCCCACAGGCGCTCTTTGGTGGCTACACCTTC.

This clone appeared a single time. J is TRBJ2-1 and V is TRBV3-1 (or the pseudogene TRBV3-2); 7 positions agree with TRBD2. The CDR3 length is 13 residues. Trimming took 4 bases from V and 6 from J; bases not matched to a gene: 3. Germline V lookup: CDR1 LGHDT, CDR2 YNNKEL (reference sequence). CDR3: CASSRGTINEQFF. The CDR3 DNA is TGTGCCAGCAGCCGTGGGACTATCAATGAGCAGTTCTTC.

This chain uses TRBV6-5 with TRBJ1-6; D gene unclear. The CDR3 has 13 amino acids. V was cut by 2 bases and J by 9 bases, with 8 bases left in between. Germline assignment: CDR1 MNHEY and CDR2 SVGAGI. CDR3 nucleotides: TGTGCCAGCAGTTACGAGGGCCGTTCACCCCTCCACTTT. Protein product: CASSYEGRSPLHF.

A single count supports this clone. The CDR3 DNA reads as TGCGCCAGCAGCTTTAGACAGGCCAACCTCCCGAACACTGAAGCTTTCTTT. Its protein product is CASSFRQANLPNTEAFF. This rearrangement joins TRBV5-1 to TRBJ1-1; maybe TRBD1 (6 bases). The germline V gene has CDR1 SGHRS and CDR2 YFSETQ. V lost 2 bases to trimming and J lost 1 base, with 18 bases between them. The CDR3 runs to 17 residues.

The rearrangement joins TRBV11-3 to TRBJ2-5; 7 positions agree with TRBD2. The CDR3 totals 16 residues. V gave up 4 bases and J gave up 5 bases; unmatched junction bases: 13. Germline CDR1 SGHNT, CDR2 YENEEA. CDR3 DNA: TGTGCCAGCAGCTCGGGGGAGGGCCTTTCGGGGGAGACCCAGTACTTC. Its translation is CASSSGEGLSGETQYF.

This sequence joins TRBV5-1 and TRBJ2-1; TRBD2 aligns across 10 bases. The CDR3 spans 14 residues. From germline, CDR1 is SGHRS and CDR2 YFSETQ. J lost 6 bases, V lost 5 bases, and 5 bases had no gene match. CDR3 DNA sequence: TGCGCCAGCAGGTCCGGGACTAGCGTCAATGAGCAGTTCTTC. Its protein product is CASRSGTSVNEQFF.

In this sample, this clone turned up a few times. The chain couples TRBV6-1 to TRBJ1-1; the D gene is possibly TRBD1 (6 bases). Looked up from germline, CDR1 is MNHNS and CDR2 is SASEGT. The CDR3 is 15 residues long. V lost 2 bases to trimming and J lost 7 bases, with 17 bases between them. CDR3 amino acids: CASSESPGGGSEAFF. The CDR3 DNA follows: TGTGCCAGCAGTGAATCTCCGGGAGGGGGAAGTGAAGCTTTCTTT.